Below, 10 T cell receptor beta chains from the same sample are listed, as sequenced in a study of OX40 agonist ivuxolimab in advanced cancers. Sequencing used immunoSEQ multiplex PCR; TCRdb keeps in-frame clones, though not all of them. The sample consists of more than 80,000 clones, around 90% of them appearing once. Sequenced material: CD4+ or CD8+ T cells sorted from blood, taken in a trial of the OX40 agonist ivuxolimab. The source is an adult with an advanced solid tumor such as melanoma, head and neck, liver or kidney cancer.

J is TRBJ2-7 and V is TRBV15, with TRBD2 matching 9 bases. The germline CDR1 and CDR2 sequences are LNHNV and YYDKDF (reference sequence). Trimming cost V 5 bases and J 3 bases; bases outside gene matches: 8. The CDR3 consists of 15 residues. The CDR3 protein is CATSGFNSGGYEQYF. In DNA, the CDR3 is TGTGCCACCAGCGGATTTAATAGCGGGGGCTACGAGCAGTACTTC.

The chain couples TRBV7-9 to TRBJ2-5; maybe TRBD2 (5 bases). From germline, CDR1 is SEHNR and CDR2 FQNEAQ (reference sequence). V lost 5 bases to trimming and J lost 2 bases, with 24 bases between them. This CDR3 has 18 residues. The CDR3 here is CASSARTPPWATQETQYF. CDR3 sequence (DNA): TGTGCCAGCAGCGCAAGGACTCCACCGTGGGCCACACAAGAGACCCAGTACTTC. The full variable domain, completed using reference TRBV7-9 and TRBJ2-5, is DTGVSQNPRHKITKRGQNVTFRCDPISEHNRLYWYRQTLGQGPEFLTYFQNEAQLEKSRLLSDRFSAERPKGSFSTLEIQRTEQGDSAMYLCASSARTPPWATQETQYFGPGTRLLVL.

The chain employs TRBV4-2 and TRBJ1-6; D ambiguous. V dropped 0 bases and J dropped 9 bases, with 15 bases sitting between them. CDR3 length equals 16 residues. Germline values: CDR1 LGHNA, CDR2 YNFKEQ. The CDR3 DNA reads as TGTGCCAGCAGCCAAGATCTGTCCGATGGAGGTTCACCCCTCCACTTT. This translates into CASSQDLSDGGSPLHF.

The chain is built from TRBV19 and TRBJ1-3; D gene ambiguous. The CDR3 sequence is 13 residues long. From germline, CDR1 is LNHDA and CDR2 SQIVND (reference sequence). Trimming pared 3 bases from V and 8 bases from J, leaving 11 bases between. CDR3 sequence: CASSIGGKDTIYF. As DNA, the CDR3 is TGTGCCAGTAGTATTGGAGGGAAGGACACCATATATTTT.

The chain combines TRBV19 with TRBJ1-5, with D possibly matching TRBD1 (5 bases). CDR1 is LNHDA, CDR2 SQIVND, per germline (reference sequence). V dropped 3 bases and J dropped 7 bases, with 13 bases sitting between them. CDR3 length equals 14 residues. The DNA for the CDR3 is TGTGCCAGTAGTATGGCCCAGGGAAGGCAGCCCCAGCATTTT. Its translation: CASSMAQGRQPQHF.

The chain links TRBV27 to TRBJ2-7; D ambiguous. In germline, CDR1 is MNHEY, CDR2 SMNVEV (reference sequence). This CDR3 has 11 residues. V gave up 6 bases and J gave up 0 bases, with 3 bases separating them. The DNA of the CDR3 is TGTGCCAGCAGGAGCTCCTACGAGCAGTACTTC. Translating gives CASRSSYEQYF.

The chain carries TRBV27 and TRBJ2-3; the match to TRBD2 covers 11 bases. The ends lost 11 bases at V and 5 bases at J; junction bases unmatched: 12. The CDR3 is made up of 15 amino acids. The germline V gene encodes CDR1 MNHEY and CDR2 SMNVEV (reference sequence). Written as DNA, the CDR3 is TGTGCCTACTGGGGAACTAGCGGGAGCGTAGATACGCAGTATTTT. This encodes CAYWGTSGSVDTQYF.

V and J are TRBV30 and TRBJ2-1; 10 nucleotides line up with TRBD2. Germline-derived CDR1 and CDR2 are GTSNPN and SVGIG (reference sequence). The CDR3 runs 14 residues. V gave up 4 bases and J gave up 6 bases; unmatched junction bases: 6. CDR3 loop: CAWNALAGVNEQFF. The CDR3 DNA reads as TGTGCCTGGAATGCGCTAGCGGGGGTCAATGAGCAGTTCTTC.

V and J are TRBV6-6 and TRBJ1-2, with D unclear. The CDR3 length is 10 residues. Trimming stripped 6 bases from V and 4 bases from J, with 3 bases between. Germline V gene sequence: CDR1 MNHNY, CDR2 SVGAGI (reference sequence). The CDR3 DNA reads as TGTGCCAGCAGCCTCTATGGCTACACCTTC. Protein product: CASSLYGYTF.

V gene TRBV4-2 combines with J gene TRBJ2-3, with D possibly matching TRBD2 (6 bases). Germline-derived CDR1 and CDR2 are LGHNA and YNFKEQ. The CDR3 is 14 residues long. Trimming cost V 3 bases and J 3 bases, with 10 bases left between them. The CDR3 nucleotides read TGTGCCAGCAGCCACCCGGGGAGGACAGATACGCAGTATTTT. It yields the protein CASSHPGRTDTQYF.